One and the same sample provided the 21 T cell receptor beta chains below, sequenced in a study of T cell responses to AZD1222 COVID-19 vaccine. Profiling relied on immunoSEQ multiplex PCR, and the TCRdb table lists in-frame clones only, not all of them. The sample contains 40,000 to 60,000 clones, around nine tenths of which appear only once. This material consisted of peripheral blood, taken 28 days after the second AZD1222 dose. Source of these receptors: an adult who received the AZD1222 COVID-19 vaccine.

The chain combines TRBV27 with TRBJ1-1; no definite D call. The ends were cut back, 0 bases at V and 6 bases at J, with 14 bases in the middle. CDR1 and CDR2 from the germline V gene are MNHEY and SMNVEV (reference sequence). The CDR3 is 15 residues long. The CDR3 DNA reads as TGTGCCAGCAGTTTATCGAGAGGGATTAGCCCTGAAGCTTTCTTT. Translating it yields CASSLSRGISPEAFF.

The count of this clone is one. The rearrangement links TRBV19 to TRBJ1-4; D unclear. V was trimmed by 6 bases and J by 4 bases, leaving 6 bases between them. The CDR3 extends over 12 amino acids. CDR1 is LNHDA and CDR2 is SQIVND in the germline V gene (reference sequence). The chain's CDR3 is CASRTRNEKLFF. DNA of the CDR3: TGTGCCAGTAGGACTCGTAATGAAAAACTGTTTTTT.

The chain employs TRBV28 and TRBJ2-5, with TRBD1 as a possible D gene (5 bases). The CDR3 length is 12 residues. The V end was cut by 7 bases, the J end by 5 bases, with 11 bases between. CDR1 MDHEN and CDR2 SYDVKM come from the germline V gene. The CDR3 nucleotides read TGTGCCAGCAAGGGGCCTCGGGAGACCCAGTACTTC. Translation gives CASKGPRETQYF. The whole variable domain, filled in from reference TRBV28 and TRBJ2-5, reads DVKVTQSSRYLVKRTGEKVFLECVQDMDHENMFWYRQDPGLGLRLIYFSYDVKMKEKGDIPEGYSVSREKKERFSLILESASTNQTSMYLCASKGPRETQYFGPGTRLLVL.

The V call is TRBV2, the J call TRBJ2-1, with a weak D call TRBD1 (7 bases). The V gene lost 3 bases and the J gene lost 3 bases, with 12 bases spanning the gap. CDR3 length: 15 amino acids. Germline assignment: CDR1 SNHLY and CDR2 FYNNEI. CDR3 in DNA: TGTGCCAGCAGTGAGTGGCAGGGGGGCTACAATGAGCAGTTCTTC. The encoded protein is CASSEWQGGYNEQFF.

The rearrangement joins TRBV20-1 to TRBJ2-3, with D hard to call. Deletions cut 6 bases from V and 6 bases from J, with 7 bases between. Germline loops: CDR1 DFQATT, CDR2 SNEGSKA (reference sequence). The CDR3 runs to 10 residues. DNA of the CDR3: TGCAGTGCCGAGGCGGATACGCAGTATTTT. This gives the protein CSAEADTQYF.

CDR3 sequence reads: CASRDYVEQYF. As DNA, the CDR3 is TGTGCCAGCAGAGACTACGTCGAGCAGTACTTC. The rearrangement joins TRBV2 to TRBJ2-7, with D possibly matching TRBD2 (5 bases). Trimming stripped 6 bases from V and 6 bases from J, with 9 bases between. The CDR3 sequence is 11 residues long. Germline V CDR1 and CDR2: SNHLY, FYNNEI. Combining the CDR3 with reference TRBV2 and TRBJ2-7 gives the whole variable domain EPEVTQTPSHQVTQMGQEVILRCVPISNHLYFYWYRQILGQKVEFLVSFYNNEISEKSEIFDDQFSVERPDGSNFTLKIRSTKLEDSAMYFCASRDYVEQYFGPGTRLTVT.

The chain has TRBV19 and TRBJ1-3, with D maybe TRBD1 (5 bases). V lost 7 bases and J lost 0, with 10 bases in between. The germline V gene has CDR1 LNHDA and CDR2 SQIVND (reference sequence). The CDR3 length is 14 residues. CDR3 sequence (DNA): TGTGCCAGTACCGAGGGGAGCTCTGGAAACACCATATATTTT. Protein sequence: CASTEGSSGNTIYF.

The CDR3 DNA follows: TGTGCCAGCAGCCTCTGGACAGCCCACGTCTACGAGCAGTACTTC. Its translation: CASSLWTAHVYEQYF. V usage is TRBV11-2 and J usage is TRBJ2-7; weak D call: TRBD1 (6 bases). The germline gives CDR1 SGHAT, CDR2 FQNNGV. Trimming stripped 5 bases from V and 3 bases from J, with 17 bases between. This CDR3 contains 15 residues.

The chain couples TRBV18 to TRBJ1-1; unclear D gene. Trimming took 1 base from V and 1 from J, leaving 7 bases between them. The CDR3 runs 14 residues. CDR1 and CDR2 (germline): KGHSH, LQKENI. The CDR3 is CASSPLAGNTEAFF. For the CDR3, the DNA is TGTGCCAGCTCACCACTGGCGGGGAACACTGAAGCTTTCTTT.

The V gene is TRBV5-1, the J gene TRBJ2-7, with 10 bases that match TRBD1. The V segment lost 0 bases and the J segment 2 bases; nucleotides outside the gene matches: 5. The CDR3 extends over 16 amino acids. Germline V gene sequence: CDR1 SGHRS, CDR2 YFSETQ. For the CDR3, the DNA is TGCGCCAGCAGCTTGGCTCTGGGACAGGGGACCTACGAGCAGTACTTC. Its protein product is CASSLALGQGTYEQYF.

The chain uses TRBV5-1 and TRBJ2-7, with 10 bases that match TRBD1. CDR1 is SGHRS and CDR2 is YFSETQ in the germline V gene. Trimming removed 4 bases from V and 4 bases from J; junction bases left unmatched: 17. The CDR3 has 18 amino acids. The CDR3 sequence is CASSPSRDRGLRRYEQYF. CDR3 nucleotide sequence: TGCGCCAGCAGCCCTTCCCGCGACAGGGGGCTTCGGCGGTACGAGCAGTACTTC.

This rearrangement joins TRBV14 to TRBJ1-1, with 7 bases fitting TRBD1. This CDR3 is 16 amino acids long. The germline gives CDR1 SGHDN, CDR2 FVKESK. Losses at the gene ends were 3 bases for V and 1 base for J; bases not matched to a gene: 8. CDR3 in amino acids: CASSQLRTGGNTEAFF. The CDR3 DNA reads TGTGCCAGCAGCCAGCTGCGGACAGGCGGGAACACTGAAGCTTTCTTT.

The V call is TRBV19, the J call TRBJ2-6; TRBD1 aligns across 8 bases. The junction had 8 bases not matched to a gene; V was cut back by 7 bases and J by 0 bases. Per the germline V gene, CDR1 is LNHDA and CDR2 is SQIVND (reference sequence). The CDR3 length is 17 residues. The CDR3: CASTRQGPSSGANVLTF. For the CDR3, the DNA is TGTGCCAGTACCCGACAGGGGCCAAGCTCTGGGGCCAACGTCCTGACTTTC.

The CDR3 DNA is TGTGCCAGCAGTATCCGACCCAATCAGCCCCAGCATTTT. Protein sequence: CASSIRPNQPQHF. This chain joins TRBV27 and TRBJ1-5; the D is unclear. Germline CDR1 MNHEY, CDR2 SMNVEV (reference sequence). The germline V and J ends were trimmed by 5 bases and 3 bases, with 8 bases remaining between them. The CDR3 is made up of 13 amino acids.

The V call is TRBV5-6, the J call TRBJ1-2; D is unclear. V was shortened by 2 bases and J by 8 bases, with 13 bases between the two germline ends. The CDR3 consists of 13 residues. CDR1 and CDR2 from the germline V gene are SGHDT and YYEEEE. The CDR3 DNA follows: TGTGCCAGCAGCTTCGACACTCTAGAAGGCTACACCTTC. Its protein is CASSFDTLEGYTF.

The rearrangement uses TRBV5-1 and TRBJ2-3; weak D call: TRBD2 (6 bases). Germline V gene data show CDR1 as SGHRS and CDR2 as YFSETQ. The V end was cut by 0 bases, the J end by 11 bases, with 13 bases between. The CDR3 sequence is 13 residues long. CDR3 in DNA: TGCGCCAGCAGCTTGGGGACGCCCGGGGGGCAGTATTTT. It is translated as CASSLGTPGGQYF. Combining the CDR3 with reference TRBV5-1 and TRBJ2-3 gives the whole variable domain KAGVTQTPRYLIKTRGQQVTLSCSPISGHRSVSWYQQTPGQGLQFLFEYFSETQRNKGNFPGRFSGRQFSNSRSEMNVSTLELGDSALYLCASSLGTPGGQYFGPGTRLTVL.

This clone was seen a handful of times. CDR3 in DNA: TGTGCCAGCAGGCCGACTAGCGGCAACACCGGGGAGCTGTTTTTT. Residues: CASRPTSGNTGELFF. The chain has TRBV2 and TRBJ2-2; 9 nucleotides match TRBD2. Unmatched junction bases numbered 4, after V lost 6 bases and J lost 2 bases. Germline CDR1 is SNHLY and CDR2 is FYNNEI. This CDR3 comprises 15 residues.

The rearrangement links TRBV5-1 to TRBJ2-2, with D possibly matching TRBD2 (5 bases). The germline gives CDR1 SGHRS, CDR2 YFSETQ. This CDR3 is built from 16 residues. Deletions cut 4 bases from V and 1 base from J, with 14 bases between. CDR3 coding DNA: TGCGCCAGCAGCCTATTAGGACTGGGGAACACCGGGGAGCTGTTTTTT. It codes for CASSLLGLGNTGELFF. The full variable domain, its missing parts supplied by reference TRBV5-1 and TRBJ2-2, is KAGVTQTPRYLIKTRGQQVTLSCSPISGHRSVSWYQQTPGQGLQFLFEYFSETQRNKGNFPGRFSGRQFSNSRSEMNVSTLELGDSALYLCASSLLGLGNTGELFFGEGSRLTVL.

The V and J genes are TRBV7-6 and TRBJ2-7, with 7 bases matching TRBD2. V trimming: 1 base; J trimming: 3 bases; junction bases outside the gene matches: 9. The CDR3 spans 16 residues. Germline V gene data show CDR1 as SGHVS and CDR2 as FNYEAQ. Written as DNA, the CDR3 is TGTGCCAGCAGCTTAGGGCTTCCGGGAGGAGTCTACGAGCAGTACTTC. Translated, it gives CASSLGLPGGVYEQYF. The full variable domain, in which reference TRBV7-6 and TRBJ2-7 provide the parts outside the CDR3, is GAGVSQSPRYKVTKRGQDVALRCDPISGHVSLYWYRQALGQGPEFLTYFNYEAQQDKSGLPNDRFSAERPEGSISTLTIQRTEQRDSAMYRCASSLGLPGGVYEQYFGPGTRLTVT.

The rearrangement joins TRBV27 to TRBJ2-7; D could derive from TRBD1 or TRBD2 (5 bases each). This CDR3 is built from 15 residues. V shed 2 bases and J shed 7 bases, with 18 bases lying between them. Germline V gene lookup returns CDR1 MNHEY and CDR2 SMNVEV (reference sequence). The CDR3 coding sequence is TGTGCCAGCAGTTTAGACGGGGCCCACTTAAGGGAGCAGTACTTC. Translation gives CASSLDGAHLREQYF.

The chain joins TRBV4-1 to TRBJ2-2, with D hard to call. CDR3 length equals 15 residues. V gave up 3 bases and J gave up 4 bases, with 12 bases separating them. Germline assignment: CDR1 MGHRA and CDR2 YSYEKL. CDR3 nucleotide sequence: TGCGCCAGCAGCCATAGACCGGGTTCCACCGGGGAGCTGTTTTTT. It translates to CASSHRPGSTGELFF.